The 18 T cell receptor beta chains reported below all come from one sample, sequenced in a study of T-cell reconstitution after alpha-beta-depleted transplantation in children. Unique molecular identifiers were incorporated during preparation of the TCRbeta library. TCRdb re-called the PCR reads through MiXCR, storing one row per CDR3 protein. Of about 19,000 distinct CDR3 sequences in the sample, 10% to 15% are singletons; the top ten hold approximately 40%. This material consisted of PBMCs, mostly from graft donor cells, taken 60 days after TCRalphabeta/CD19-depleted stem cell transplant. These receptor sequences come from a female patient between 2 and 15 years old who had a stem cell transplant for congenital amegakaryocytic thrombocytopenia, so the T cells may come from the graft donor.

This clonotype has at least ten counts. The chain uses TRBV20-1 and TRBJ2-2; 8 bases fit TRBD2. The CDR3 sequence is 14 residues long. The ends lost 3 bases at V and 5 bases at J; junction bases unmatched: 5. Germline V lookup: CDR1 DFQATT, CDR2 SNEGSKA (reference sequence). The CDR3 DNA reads TGCAGTGCTAGTCCTAGCGGGCGTACCGGGGAGCTGTTTTTT. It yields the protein CSASPSGRTGELFF.

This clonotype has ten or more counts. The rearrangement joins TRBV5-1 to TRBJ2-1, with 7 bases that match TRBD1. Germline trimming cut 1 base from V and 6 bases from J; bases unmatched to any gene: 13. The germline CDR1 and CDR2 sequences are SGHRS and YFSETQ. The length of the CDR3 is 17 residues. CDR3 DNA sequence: TGCGCCAGCAGCTTGACAATGACAGGGTTGGGGGTCAATGAGCAGTTCTTC. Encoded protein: CASSLTMTGLGVNEQFF.

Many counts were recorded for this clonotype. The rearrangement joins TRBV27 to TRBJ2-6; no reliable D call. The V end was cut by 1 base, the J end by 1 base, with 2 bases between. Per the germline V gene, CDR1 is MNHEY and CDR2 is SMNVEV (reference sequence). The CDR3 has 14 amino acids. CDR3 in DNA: TGTGCCAGCAGTTTATGGTCTGGGGCCAACGTCCTGACTTTC. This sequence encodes CASSLWSGANVLTF.

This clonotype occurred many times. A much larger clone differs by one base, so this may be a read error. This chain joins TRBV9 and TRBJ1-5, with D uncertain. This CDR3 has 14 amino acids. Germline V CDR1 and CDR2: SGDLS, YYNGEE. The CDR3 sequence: CASNEGHVDHPQHF. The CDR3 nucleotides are TGTGCCAGCAACGAAGGCCACGTCGATCACCCCCAGCATTTT.

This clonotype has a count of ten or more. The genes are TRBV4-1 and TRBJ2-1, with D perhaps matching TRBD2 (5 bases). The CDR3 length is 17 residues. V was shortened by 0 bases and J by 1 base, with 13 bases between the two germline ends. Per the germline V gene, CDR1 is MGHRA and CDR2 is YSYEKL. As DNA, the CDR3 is TGCGCCAGCAGCCAAGATCGTAGCGCGACTTCCTACAATGAGCAGTTCTTC. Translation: CASSQDRSATSYNEQFF.

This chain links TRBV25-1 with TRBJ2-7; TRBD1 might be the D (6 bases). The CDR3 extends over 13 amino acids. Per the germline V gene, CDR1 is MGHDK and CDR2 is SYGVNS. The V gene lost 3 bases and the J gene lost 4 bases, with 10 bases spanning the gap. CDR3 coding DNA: TGTGCCAGCAGTGACCACGGACAGTACGAGCAGTACTTC. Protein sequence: CASSDHGQYEQYF.

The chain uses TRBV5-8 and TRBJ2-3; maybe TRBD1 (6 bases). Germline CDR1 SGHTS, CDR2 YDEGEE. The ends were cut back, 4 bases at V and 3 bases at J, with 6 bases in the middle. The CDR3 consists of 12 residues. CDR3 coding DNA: TGTGCCAGCAGCACAGGGACAGATACGCAGTATTTT. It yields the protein CASSTGTDTQYF.

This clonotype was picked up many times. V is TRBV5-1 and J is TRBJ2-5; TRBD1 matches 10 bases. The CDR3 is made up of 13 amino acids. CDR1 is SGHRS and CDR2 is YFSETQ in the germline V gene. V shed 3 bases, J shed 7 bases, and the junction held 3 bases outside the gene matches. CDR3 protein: CASSWDRGGTQYF. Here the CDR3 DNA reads TGCGCCAGCAGCTGGGACAGGGGAGGGACCCAGTACTTC.

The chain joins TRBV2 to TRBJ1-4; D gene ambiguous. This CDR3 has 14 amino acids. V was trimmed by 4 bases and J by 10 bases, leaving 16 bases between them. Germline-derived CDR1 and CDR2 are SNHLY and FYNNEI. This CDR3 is CASSGAAPGVKLFF. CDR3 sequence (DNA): TGTGCCAGCAGTGGAGCTGCACCGGGCGTAAAACTGTTTTTT.

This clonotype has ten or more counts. The CDR3 is CASSRHRDMSETDTQYF. CDR3 coding DNA: TGCGCCAGCAGCCGTCACAGGGATATGTCTGAGACAGATACGCAGTATTTT. This rearrangement joins TRBV4-1 to TRBJ2-3; D might be TRBD1 (6 bases). The CDR3 runs 17 residues. V shed 4 bases and J shed 3 bases, with 20 bases lying between them. Germline lookup yields CDR1 MGHRA and CDR2 YSYEKL.

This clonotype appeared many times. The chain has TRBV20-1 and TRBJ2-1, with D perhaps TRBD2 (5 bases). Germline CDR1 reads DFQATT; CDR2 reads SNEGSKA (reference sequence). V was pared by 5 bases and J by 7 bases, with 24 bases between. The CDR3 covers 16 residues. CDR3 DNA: TGCAGTGCTTCTGGACTGGGCCAGCGGAGAGAGAATGAGCAGTTCTTC. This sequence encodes CSASGLGQRRENEQFF.

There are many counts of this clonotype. CDR3: CASSDAGLAGGPYNEQFF. The CDR3 nucleotides read TGTGCCAGCAGCGACGCCGGACTAGCGGGAGGGCCGTACAATGAGCAGTTCTTC. V usage is TRBV7-9 and J usage is TRBJ2-1, with 15 bases aligning to TRBD2. CDR1 is SEHNR and CDR2 is FQNEAQ in the germline V gene (reference sequence). Unmatched junction bases numbered 9, after V lost 5 bases and J lost 4 bases. CDR3 size: 18 residues.

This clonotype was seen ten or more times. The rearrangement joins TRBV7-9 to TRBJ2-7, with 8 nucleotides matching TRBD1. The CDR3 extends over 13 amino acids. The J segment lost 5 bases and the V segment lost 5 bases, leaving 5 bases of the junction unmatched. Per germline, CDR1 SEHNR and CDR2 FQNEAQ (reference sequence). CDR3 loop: CASSTQGVNEQYF. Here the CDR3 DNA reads TGTGCCAGCAGCACACAGGGGGTCAACGAGCAGTACTTC. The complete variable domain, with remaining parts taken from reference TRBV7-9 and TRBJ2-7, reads DTGVSQNPRHKITKRGQNVTFRCDPISEHNRLYWYRQTLGQGPEFLTYFQNEAQLEKSRLLSDRFSAERPKGSFSTLEIQRTEQGDSAMYLCASSTQGVNEQYFGPGTRLTVT.

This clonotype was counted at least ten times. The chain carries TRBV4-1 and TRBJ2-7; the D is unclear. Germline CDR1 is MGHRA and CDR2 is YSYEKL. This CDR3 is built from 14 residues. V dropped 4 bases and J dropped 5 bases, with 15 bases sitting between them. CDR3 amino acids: CASSPHSSVDEQYF. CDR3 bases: TGCGCCAGCAGCCCTCACAGTTCGGTCGACGAGCAGTACTTC.

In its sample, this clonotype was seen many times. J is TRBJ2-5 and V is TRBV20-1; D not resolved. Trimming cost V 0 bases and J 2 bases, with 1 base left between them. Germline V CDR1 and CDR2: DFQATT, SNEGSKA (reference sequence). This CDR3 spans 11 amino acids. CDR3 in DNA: TGCAGTGCTAGAGATCAAGAGACCCAGTACTTC. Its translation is CSARDQETQYF.

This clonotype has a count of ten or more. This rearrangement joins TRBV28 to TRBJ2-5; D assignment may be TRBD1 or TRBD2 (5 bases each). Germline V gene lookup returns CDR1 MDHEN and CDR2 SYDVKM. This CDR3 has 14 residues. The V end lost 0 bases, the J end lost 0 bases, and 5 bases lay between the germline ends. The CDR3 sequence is CASSLWGHQETQYF. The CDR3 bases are TGTGCCAGCAGTTTATGGGGACACCAAGAGACCCAGTACTTC. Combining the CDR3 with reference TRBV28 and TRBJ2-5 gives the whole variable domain DVKVTQSSRYLVKRTGEKVFLECVQDMDHENMFWYRQDPGLGLRLIYFSYDVKMKEKGDIPEGYSVSREKKERFSLILESASTNQTSMYLCASSLWGHQETQYFGPGTRLLVL.

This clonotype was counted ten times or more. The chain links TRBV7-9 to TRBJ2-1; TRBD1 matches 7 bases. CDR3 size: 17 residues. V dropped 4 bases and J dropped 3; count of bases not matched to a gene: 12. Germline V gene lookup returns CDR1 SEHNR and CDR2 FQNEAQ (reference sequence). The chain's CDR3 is CASSSTAGTVHYNEQFF. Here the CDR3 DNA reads TGTGCCAGCAGCTCCACCGCCGGGACAGTCCACTACAATGAGCAGTTCTTC.

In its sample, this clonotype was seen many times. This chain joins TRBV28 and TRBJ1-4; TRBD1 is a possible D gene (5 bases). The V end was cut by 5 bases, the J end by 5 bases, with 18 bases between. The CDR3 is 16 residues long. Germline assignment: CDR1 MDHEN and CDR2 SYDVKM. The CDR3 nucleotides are TGTGCCAGCAGTCGTCTTAATGGGGGTTTCAATGAAAAACTGTTTTTT. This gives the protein CASSRLNGGFNEKLFF.